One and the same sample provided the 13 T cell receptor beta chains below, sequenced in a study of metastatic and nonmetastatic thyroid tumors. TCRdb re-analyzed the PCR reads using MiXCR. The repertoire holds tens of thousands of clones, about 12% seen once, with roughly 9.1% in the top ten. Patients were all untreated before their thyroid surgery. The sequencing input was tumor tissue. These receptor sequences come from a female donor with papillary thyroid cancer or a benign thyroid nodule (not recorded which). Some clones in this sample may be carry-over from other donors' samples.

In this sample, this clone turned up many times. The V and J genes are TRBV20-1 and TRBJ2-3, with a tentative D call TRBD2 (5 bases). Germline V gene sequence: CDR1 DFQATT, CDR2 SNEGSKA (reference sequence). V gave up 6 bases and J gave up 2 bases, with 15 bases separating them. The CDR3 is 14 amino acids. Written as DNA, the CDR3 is TGCAGTGCAACCCAAGCGGAGATCACAGATACGCAGTATTTT. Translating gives CSATQAEITDTQYF.

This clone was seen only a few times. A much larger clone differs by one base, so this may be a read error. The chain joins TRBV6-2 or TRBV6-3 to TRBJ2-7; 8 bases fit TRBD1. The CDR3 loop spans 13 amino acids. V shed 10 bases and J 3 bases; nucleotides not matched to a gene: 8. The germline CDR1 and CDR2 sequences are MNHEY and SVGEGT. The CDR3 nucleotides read TGTGCCATCCCCGGGACAGGAAACTACGAGCAGTACTTC. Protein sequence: CAIPGTGNYEQYF.

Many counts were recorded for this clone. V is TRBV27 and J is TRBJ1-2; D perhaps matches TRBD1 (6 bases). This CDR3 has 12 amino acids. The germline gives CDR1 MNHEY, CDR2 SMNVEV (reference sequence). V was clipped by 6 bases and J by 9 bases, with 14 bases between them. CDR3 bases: TGTGCCAGCAGCCCACAGGGTTCCAGCTACACCTTC. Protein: CASSPQGSSYTF.

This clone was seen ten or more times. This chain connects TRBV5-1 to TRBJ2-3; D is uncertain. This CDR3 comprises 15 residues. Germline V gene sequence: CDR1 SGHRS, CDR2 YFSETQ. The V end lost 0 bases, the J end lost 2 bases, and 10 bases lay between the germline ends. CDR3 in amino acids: CASSLEAVITDTQYF. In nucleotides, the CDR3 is TGCGCCAGCAGCTTGGAAGCAGTAATCACAGATACGCAGTATTTT.

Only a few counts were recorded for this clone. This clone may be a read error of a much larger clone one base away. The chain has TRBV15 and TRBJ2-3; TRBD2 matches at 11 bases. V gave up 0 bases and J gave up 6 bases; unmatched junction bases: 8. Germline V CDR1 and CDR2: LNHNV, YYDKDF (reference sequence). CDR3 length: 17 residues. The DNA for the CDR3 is TGTGCCACCAGCAGAGAACACCTAGCGGGAGGAGGGGATACGCAGTATTTT. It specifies CATSREHLAGGGDTQYF.

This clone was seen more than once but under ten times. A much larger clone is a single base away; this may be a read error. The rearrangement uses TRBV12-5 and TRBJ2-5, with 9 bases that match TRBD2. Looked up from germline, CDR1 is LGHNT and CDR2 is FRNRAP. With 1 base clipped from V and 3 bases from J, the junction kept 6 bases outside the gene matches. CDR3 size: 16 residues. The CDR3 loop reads CASGLAGLAREETQYF. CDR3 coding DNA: TGTGCTAGTGGTTTGGCCGGACTAGCGAGAGAAGAGACCCAGTACTTC.

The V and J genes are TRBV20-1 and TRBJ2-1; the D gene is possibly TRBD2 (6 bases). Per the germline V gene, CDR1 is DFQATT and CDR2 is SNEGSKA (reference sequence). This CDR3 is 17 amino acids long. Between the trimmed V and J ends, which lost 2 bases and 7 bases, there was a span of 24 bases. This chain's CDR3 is CSARTGGAGGIGNEQFF. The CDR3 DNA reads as TGCAGTGCTAGAACGGGCGGGGCTGGAGGGATCGGGAATGAGCAGTTCTTC.

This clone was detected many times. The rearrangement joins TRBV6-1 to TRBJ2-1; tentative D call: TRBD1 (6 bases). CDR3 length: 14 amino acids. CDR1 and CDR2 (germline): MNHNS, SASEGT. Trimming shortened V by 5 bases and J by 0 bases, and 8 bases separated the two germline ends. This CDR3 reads CASSTGNSYNEQFF. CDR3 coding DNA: TGTGCCAGCAGTACAGGGAACTCCTACAATGAGCAGTTCTTC.

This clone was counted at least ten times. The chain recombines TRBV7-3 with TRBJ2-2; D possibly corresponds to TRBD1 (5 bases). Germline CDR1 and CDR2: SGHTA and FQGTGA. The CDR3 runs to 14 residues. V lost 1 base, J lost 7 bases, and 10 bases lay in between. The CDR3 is CASSLKAGHGELFF. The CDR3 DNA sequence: TGTGCCAGCAGCTTAAAAGCAGGACACGGGGAGCTGTTTTTT.

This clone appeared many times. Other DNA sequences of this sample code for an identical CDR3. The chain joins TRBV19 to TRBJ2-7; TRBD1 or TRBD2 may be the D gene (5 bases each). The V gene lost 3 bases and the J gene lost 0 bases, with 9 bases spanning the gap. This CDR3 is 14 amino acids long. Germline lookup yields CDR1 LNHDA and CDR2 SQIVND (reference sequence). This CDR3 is CASSIGASSYEQYF. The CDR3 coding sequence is TGTGCCAGTAGTATCGGGGCAAGCTCCTACGAGCAGTACTTC.

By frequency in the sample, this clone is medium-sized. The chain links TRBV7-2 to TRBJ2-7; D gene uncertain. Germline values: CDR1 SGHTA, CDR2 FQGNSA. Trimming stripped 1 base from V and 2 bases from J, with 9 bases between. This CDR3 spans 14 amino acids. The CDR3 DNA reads TGTGCCAGCAGCTTAGGGCTTTCCGCCTACGAGCAGTACTTC. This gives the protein CASSLGLSAYEQYF.

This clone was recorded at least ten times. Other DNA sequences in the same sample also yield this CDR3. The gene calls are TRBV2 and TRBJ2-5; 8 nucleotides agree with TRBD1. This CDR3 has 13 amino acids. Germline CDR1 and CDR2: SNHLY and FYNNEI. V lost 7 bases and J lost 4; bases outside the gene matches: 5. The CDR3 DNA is TGTGCCAGCAAGACCGACAGGGGAGAGACCCAGTACTTC. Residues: CASKTDRGETQYF.

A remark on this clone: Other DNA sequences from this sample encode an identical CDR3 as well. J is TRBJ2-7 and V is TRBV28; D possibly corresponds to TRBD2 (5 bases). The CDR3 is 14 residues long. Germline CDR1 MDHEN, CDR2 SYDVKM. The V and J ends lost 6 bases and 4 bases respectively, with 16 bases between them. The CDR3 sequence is CASSPGGAGYEQYF. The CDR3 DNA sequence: TGTGCCAGCAGCCCAGGAGGTGCAGGATACGAGCAGTACTTC.